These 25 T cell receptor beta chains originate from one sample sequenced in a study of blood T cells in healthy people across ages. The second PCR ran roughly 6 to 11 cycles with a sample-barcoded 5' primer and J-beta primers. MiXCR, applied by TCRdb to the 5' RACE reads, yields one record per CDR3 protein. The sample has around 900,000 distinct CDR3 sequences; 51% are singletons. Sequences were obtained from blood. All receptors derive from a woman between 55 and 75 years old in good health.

CDR3: CASTGTGARPQHF. The CDR3 DNA reads as TGTGCCAGCACCGGGACAGGGGCACGGCCCCAGCATTTT. The chain couples TRBV2 to TRBJ1-5; 10 nucleotides align to TRBD1. Germline trimming cut 7 bases from V and 9 bases from J; bases unmatched to any gene: 6. CDR1 and CDR2 (germline): SNHLY, FYNNEI. The CDR3 consists of 13 residues.

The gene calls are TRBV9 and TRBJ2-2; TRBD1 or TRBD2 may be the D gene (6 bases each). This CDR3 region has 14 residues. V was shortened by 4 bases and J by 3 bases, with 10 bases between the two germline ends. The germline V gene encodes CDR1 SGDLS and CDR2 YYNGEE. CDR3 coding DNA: TGTGCCAGCAGCACAGGGACTTACACCGGGGAGCTGTTTTTT. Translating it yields CASSTGTYTGELFF.

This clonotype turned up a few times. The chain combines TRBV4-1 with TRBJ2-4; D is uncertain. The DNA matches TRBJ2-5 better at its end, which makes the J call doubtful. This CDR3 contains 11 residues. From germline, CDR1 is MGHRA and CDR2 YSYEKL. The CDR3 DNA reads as TGCGCCAGCAGCCAAGACTGGACCCAGTACTTC. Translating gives CASSQDWTQYF.

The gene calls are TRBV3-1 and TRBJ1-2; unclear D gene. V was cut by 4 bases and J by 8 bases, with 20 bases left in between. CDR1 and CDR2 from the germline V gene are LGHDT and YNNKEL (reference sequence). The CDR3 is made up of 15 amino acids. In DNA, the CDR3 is TGTGCCAGCAGCCTGTATACAACCCCCTCTAAAGGCTACACCTTC. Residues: CASSLYTTPSKGYTF.

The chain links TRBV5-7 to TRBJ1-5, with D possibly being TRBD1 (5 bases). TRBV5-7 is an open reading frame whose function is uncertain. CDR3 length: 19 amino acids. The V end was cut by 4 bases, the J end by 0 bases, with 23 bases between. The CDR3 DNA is TGTGCCAGCAGCCCCCGGGGTTGGGACCCCGAATATAGCAATCAGCCCCAGCATTTT. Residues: CASSPRGWDPEYSNQPQHF.

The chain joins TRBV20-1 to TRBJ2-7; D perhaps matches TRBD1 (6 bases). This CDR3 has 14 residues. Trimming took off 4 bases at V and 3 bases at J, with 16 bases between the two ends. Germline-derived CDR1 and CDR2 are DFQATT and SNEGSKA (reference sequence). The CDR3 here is CSAIIQGYGYEQYF. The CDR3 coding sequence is TGCAGTGCTATAATACAGGGATACGGCTACGAGCAGTACTTC.

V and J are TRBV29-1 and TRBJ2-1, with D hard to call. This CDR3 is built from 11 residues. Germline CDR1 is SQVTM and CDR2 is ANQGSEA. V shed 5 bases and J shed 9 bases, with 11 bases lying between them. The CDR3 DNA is TGCAGCGTTTCCAAAAGCAGTGAGCAGTTCTTC. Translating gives CSVSKSSEQFF.

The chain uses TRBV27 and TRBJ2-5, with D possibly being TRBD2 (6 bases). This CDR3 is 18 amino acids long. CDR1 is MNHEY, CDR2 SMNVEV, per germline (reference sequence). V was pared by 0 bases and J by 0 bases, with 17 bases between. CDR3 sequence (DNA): TGTGCCAGCAGTTTATCGGGAGGAATTCGAAAGTACCAAGAGACCCAGTACTTC. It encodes CASSLSGGIRKYQETQYF.

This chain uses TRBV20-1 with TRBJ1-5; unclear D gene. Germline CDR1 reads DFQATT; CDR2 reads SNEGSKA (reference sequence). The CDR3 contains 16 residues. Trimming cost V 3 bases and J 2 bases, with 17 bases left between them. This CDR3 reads CSASAFGVWGNQPQHF. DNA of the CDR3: TGCAGTGCTAGCGCTTTCGGGGTGTGGGGCAATCAGCCCCAGCATTTT.

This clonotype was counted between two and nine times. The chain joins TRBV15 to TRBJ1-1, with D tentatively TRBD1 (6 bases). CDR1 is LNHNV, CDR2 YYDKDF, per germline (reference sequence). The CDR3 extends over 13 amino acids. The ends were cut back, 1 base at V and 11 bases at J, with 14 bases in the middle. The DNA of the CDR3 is TGTGCCACCAGCAGAGTGGGGGGGGCAGGCGCTTTCTTT. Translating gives CATSRVGGAGAFF.

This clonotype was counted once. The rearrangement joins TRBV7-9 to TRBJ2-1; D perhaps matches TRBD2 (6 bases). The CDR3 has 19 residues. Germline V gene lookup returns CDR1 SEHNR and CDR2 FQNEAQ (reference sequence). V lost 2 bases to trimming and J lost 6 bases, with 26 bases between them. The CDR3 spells CASSLLGTRQRGVRNEQFF. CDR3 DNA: TGTGCCAGCAGCTTATTGGGGACGAGACAACGCGGGGTGCGCAATGAGCAGTTCTTC. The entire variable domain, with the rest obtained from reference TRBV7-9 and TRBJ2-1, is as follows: DTGVSQNPRHKITKRGQNVTFRCDPISEHNRLYWYRQTLGQGPEFLTYFQNEAQLEKSRLLSDRFSAERPKGSFSTLEIQRTEQGDSAMYLCASSLLGTRQRGVRNEQFFGPGTRLTVL.

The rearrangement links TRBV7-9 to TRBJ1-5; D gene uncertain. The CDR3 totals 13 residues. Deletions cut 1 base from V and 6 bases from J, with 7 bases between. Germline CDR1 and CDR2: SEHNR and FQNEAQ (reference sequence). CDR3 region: CASSLDSIQPQHF. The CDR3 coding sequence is TGTGCCAGCAGCTTAGACAGTATTCAGCCCCAGCATTTT.

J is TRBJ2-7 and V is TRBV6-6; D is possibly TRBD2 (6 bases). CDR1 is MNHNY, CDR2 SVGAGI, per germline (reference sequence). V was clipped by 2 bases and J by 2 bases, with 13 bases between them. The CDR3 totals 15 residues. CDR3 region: CASSYGGTQTYEQYF. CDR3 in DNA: TGTGCCAGCAGTTACGGGGGGACCCAGACCTACGAGCAGTACTTC.

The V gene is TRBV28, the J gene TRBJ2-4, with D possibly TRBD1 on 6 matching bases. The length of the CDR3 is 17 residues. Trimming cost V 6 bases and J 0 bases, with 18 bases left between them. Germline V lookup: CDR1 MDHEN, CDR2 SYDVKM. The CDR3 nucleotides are TGTGCCAGCAGCAAACTTAACAGGGATTTAGCCAAAAACATTCAGTACTTC. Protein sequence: CASSKLNRDLAKNIQYF. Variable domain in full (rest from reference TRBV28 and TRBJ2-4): DVKVTQSSRYLVKRTGEKVFLECVQDMDHENMFWYRQDPGLGLRLIYFSYDVKMKEKGDIPEGYSVSREKKERFSLILESASTNQTSMYLCASSKLNRDLAKNIQYFGAGTRLSVL.

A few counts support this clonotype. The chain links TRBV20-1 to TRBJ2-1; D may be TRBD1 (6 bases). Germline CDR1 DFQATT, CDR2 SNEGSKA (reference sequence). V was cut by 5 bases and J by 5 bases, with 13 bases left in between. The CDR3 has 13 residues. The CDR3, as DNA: TGCAGTGCTTCCTCGGACAGAAACAATGAGCAGTTCTTC. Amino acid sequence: CSASSDRNNEQFF.

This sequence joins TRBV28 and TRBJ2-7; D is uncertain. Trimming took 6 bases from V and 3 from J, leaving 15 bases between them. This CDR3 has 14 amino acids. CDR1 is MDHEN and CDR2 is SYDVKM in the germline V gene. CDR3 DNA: TGTGCCAGCAGACCCCAGTGGAACCGCTACGAGCAGTACTTC. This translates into CASRPQWNRYEQYF.

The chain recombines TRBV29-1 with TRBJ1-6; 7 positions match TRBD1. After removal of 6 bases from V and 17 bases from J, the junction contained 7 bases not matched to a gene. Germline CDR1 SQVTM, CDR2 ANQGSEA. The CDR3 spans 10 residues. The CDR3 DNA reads TGCAGCGTCCGCGGAGACAGGGTCCACTTT. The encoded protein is CSVRGDRVHF.

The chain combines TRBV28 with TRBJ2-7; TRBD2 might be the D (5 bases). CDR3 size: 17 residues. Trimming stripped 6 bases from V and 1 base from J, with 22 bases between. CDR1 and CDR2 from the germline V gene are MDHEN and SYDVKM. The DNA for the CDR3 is TGTGCCAGCAGAACCCTTTCCTCGAGGGCCACTTCCTACGAGCAGTACTTC. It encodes CASRTLSSRATSYEQYF.

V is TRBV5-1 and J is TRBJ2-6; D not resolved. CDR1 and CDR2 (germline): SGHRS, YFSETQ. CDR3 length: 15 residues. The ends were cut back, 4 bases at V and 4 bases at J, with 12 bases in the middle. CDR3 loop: CASSTTPPGANVLTF. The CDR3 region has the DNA TGCGCCAGCAGCACCACGCCTCCCGGGGCCAACGTCCTGACTTTC.

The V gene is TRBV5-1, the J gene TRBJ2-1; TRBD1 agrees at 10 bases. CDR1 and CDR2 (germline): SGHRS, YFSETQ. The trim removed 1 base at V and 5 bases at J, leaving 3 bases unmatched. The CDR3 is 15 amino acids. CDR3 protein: CASSLFGTGDNEQFF. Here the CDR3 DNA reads TGCGCCAGCAGCTTGTTTGGGACAGGGGACAATGAGCAGTTCTTC.

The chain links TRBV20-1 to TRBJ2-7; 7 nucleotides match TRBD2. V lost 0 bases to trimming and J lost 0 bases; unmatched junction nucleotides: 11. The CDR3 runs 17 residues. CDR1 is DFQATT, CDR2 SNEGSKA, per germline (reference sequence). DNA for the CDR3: TGCAGTGCTAGAGAAGTAATCCCGAAGCGGGACTCCTACGAGCAGTACTTC. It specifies CSAREVIPKRDSYEQYF.

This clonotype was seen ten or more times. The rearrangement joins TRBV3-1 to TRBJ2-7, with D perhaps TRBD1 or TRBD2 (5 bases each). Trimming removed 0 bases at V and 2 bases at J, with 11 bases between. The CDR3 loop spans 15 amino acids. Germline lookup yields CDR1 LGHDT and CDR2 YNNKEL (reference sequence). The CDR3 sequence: CASSQDLRGAYEQYF. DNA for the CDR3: TGTGCCAGCAGCCAAGATTTGAGGGGAGCCTACGAGCAGTACTTC.

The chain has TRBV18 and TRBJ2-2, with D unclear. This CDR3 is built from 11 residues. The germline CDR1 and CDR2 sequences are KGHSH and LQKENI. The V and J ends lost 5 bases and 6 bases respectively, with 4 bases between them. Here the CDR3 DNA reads TGTGCCAGCTCATCCTCCGGGGAGCTGTTTTTT. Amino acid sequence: CASSSSGELFF. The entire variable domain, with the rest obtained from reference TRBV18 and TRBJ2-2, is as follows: NAGVMQNPRHLVRRRGQEARLRCSPMKGHSHVYWYRQLPEEGLKFMVYLQKENIIDESGMPKERFSAEFPKEGPSILRIQQVVRGDSAAYFCASSSSGELFFGEGSRLTVL.

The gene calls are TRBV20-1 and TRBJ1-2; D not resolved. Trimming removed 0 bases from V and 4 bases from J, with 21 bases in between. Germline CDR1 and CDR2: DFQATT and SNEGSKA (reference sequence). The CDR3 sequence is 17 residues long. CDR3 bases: TGCAGTGCTAGAGACCGGGATCGGACGAACTGGAGCTATGGCTACACCTTC. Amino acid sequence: CSARDRDRTNWSYGYTF.

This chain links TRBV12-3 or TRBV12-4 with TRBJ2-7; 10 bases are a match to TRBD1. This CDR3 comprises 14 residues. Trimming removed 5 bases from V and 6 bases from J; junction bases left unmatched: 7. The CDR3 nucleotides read TGTGCCAGCAGTATCGGGACAGGGGCCCGCGAGCAGTACTTC. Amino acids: CASSIGTGAREQYF.